A selection of T cell receptor beta chains follows, all from one sample in a study of graft-versus-host responses after intestinal transplantation. Libraries were prepared by immunoSEQ multiplex PCR; TCRdb keeps only in-frame clonotypes and omits some of them. This table has 65,000 to 90,000 clones, around 92% appearing once. Their antigen targets remain unknown. The sample here was unstimulated CD8+ T cells sorted from spleen or lymph node cells, taken before intestinal transplant. Receptor source: a human donor who received an intestinal transplant. Each CDR3 is given with its conserved first and last residue. D genes are given only for firm matches. Clone size is given for some rows only: seen once, a few or many times, or a class if the clone is expanded.

J: TRBJ2-3
size: .
V: TRBV19
D: .
CDR3: CASSPGYRTSTDTQYF
DNA: TGTGCCAGTAGTCCGGGTTATCGTACTAGCACAGATACGCAGTATTTT

J: TRBJ1-4
size: medium-sized
V: TRBV4-1
D: .
CDR3: CASSQEGEDEKLFF
DNA: TGCGCCAGCAGCCAAGAGGGGGAGGATGAAAAACTGTTTTTT

J: TRBJ1-1
size: few
V: TRBV4-2
D: .
CDR3: CASSRTNTEAFF
DNA: TGTGCCAGCAGTAGGACAAACACTGAAGCTTTCTTT

J: TRBJ2-1
size: once
V: TRBV5-1
D: TRBD1
CDR3: CASSSVPGQGAYNEQFF
DNA: TGCGCCAGCAGCTCAGTACCGGGACAGGGTGCCTACAATGAGCAGTTCTTC

J: TRBJ1-5
size: few
V: TRBV7-2
D: .
CDR3: CASSLTGSNQPQHF
DNA: TGTGCCAGCAGCTTAACAGGGTCGAATCAGCCCCAGCATTTT

J: TRBJ1-1
size: once
V: TRBV9
D: .
CDR3: CASSARGGNTEAFF
DNA: TGTGCCAGCAGCGCCAGGGGCGGGAACACTGAAGCTTTCTTT

J: TRBJ2-5
size: .
V: TRBV7-2
D: .
CDR3: CASSLPGAETQYF
DNA: TGTGCCAGCAGCTTACCAGGGGCCGAGACCCAGTACTTC

J: TRBJ2-2
size: .
V: TRBV2
D: TRBD1
CDR3: CASSEYLDRANTGELFF
DNA: TGTGCCAGCAGTGAATACCTCGACAGGGCGAACACCGGGGAGCTGTTTTTT

J: TRBJ1-2
size: .
V: TRBV4-1
D: .
CDR3: CASSQVRGPDGYTF
DNA: TGCGCCAGCAGCCAAGTGCGGGGGCCCGATGGCTACACCTTC

J: TRBJ1-2
size: few
V: TRBV28
D: .
CDR3: CASRPREGGYTF
DNA: TGTGCCAGCAGACCCAGGGAAGGTGGCTACACCTTC

J: TRBJ2-7
size: .
V: TRBV7-9
D: .
CDR3: CASSPDIPRDTTSYEQYF
DNA: TGTGCCAGCAGCCCAGATATCCCCCGGGACACCACCTCCTACGAGCAGTACTTC

J: TRBJ2-7
size: few
V: TRBV15
D: .
CDR3: CATGAGGEQYF
DNA: TGTGCCACAGGGGCCGGCGGCGAGCAGTACTTC

J: TRBJ2-3
size: .
V: TRBV6-4
D: TRBD2
CDR3: CASSVLAGGTDTQYF
DNA: TGTGCCAGCAGTGTCCTAGCGGGGGGCACAGATACGCAGTATTTT

J: TRBJ2-7
size: .
V: TRBV2
D: TRBD2
CDR3: CASRQAGGDYEQYF
DNA: TGTGCCAGCAGGCAAGCGGGAGGGGACTACGAGCAGTACTTC

J: TRBJ1-2
size: .
V: TRBV9
D: .
CDR3: CASSDTPRADYGYTF
DNA: TGTGCCAGCAGTGACACGCCCAGGGCGGACTATGGCTACACCTTC

J: TRBJ2-7
size: .
V: TRBV19
D: .
CDR3: CASSPTGLGEQYF
DNA: TGTGCCAGTAGCCCGACAGGTCTTGGAGAGCAGTACTTC

J: TRBJ2-3
size: .
V: TRBV2
D: .
CDR3: CASRKNEASPLRYF
DNA: TGTGCCAGCAGGAAGAATGAGGCCTCACCCCTCAGATATTTT

J: TRBJ1-1
size: .
V: TRBV19
D: .
CDR3: CASKGHLRNTEAFF
DNA: TGTGCCAGTAAGGGACACCTAAGGAACACTGAAGCTTTCTTT

J: TRBJ2-1
size: .
V: TRBV4-1
D: .
CDR3: CASSPKGQPGLRYNEQFF
DNA: TGCGCCAGCAGCCCCAAGGGCCAGCCGGGACTCCGGTACAATGAGCAGTTCTTC

J: TRBJ2-7
size: .
V: TRBV27
D: .
CDR3: CATSTGLHYEQYF
DNA: TGTGCCACCTCGACAGGTCTTCACTACGAGCAGTACTTC

J: TRBJ2-1
size: .
V: TRBV29-1
D: TRBD2
CDR3: CSVEDPTSGSTNEQFF
DNA: TGCAGCGTTGAAGATCCGACTAGCGGGAGTACTAATGAGCAGTTCTTC

J: TRBJ2-7
size: once
V: TRBV9
D: .
CDR3: CASSVGGGAYEQYF
DNA: TGTGCCAGCAGCGTAGGGGGGGGCGCCTACGAGCAGTACTTC

J: TRBJ2-3
size: .
V: TRBV7-9
D: .
CDR3: CASSSEGLPSTDTQYF
DNA: TGTGCCAGCAGCTCAGAGGGTTTGCCATCGACAGATACGCAGTATTTT

J: TRBJ2-2
size: .
V: TRBV10-2
D: TRBD1
CDR3: CASSDPRTGERTGELFF
DNA: TGCGCCAGCAGTGACCCCAGGACAGGGGAACGCACCGGGGAGCTGTTTTTT

J: TRBJ2-5
size: .
V: TRBV5-1
D: TRBD2
CDR3: CASSPRLAWRETQYF
DNA: TGCGCCAGCAGCCCTAGACTAGCGTGGAGGGAGACCCAGTACTTC

J: TRBJ2-2
size: once
V: TRBV28
D: TRBD2
CDR3: CASSLYWTSGKRSGELFF
DNA: TGTGCCAGCAGTTTATACTGGACTAGCGGGAAACGGTCCGGGGAGCTGTTTTTT

J: TRBJ2-3
size: few
V: TRBV5-1
D: TRBD2
CDR3: CASSFSSSGVSSTDTQYF
DNA: TGCGCCAGCAGCTTTTCATCTAGCGGGGTATCTAGCACAGATACGCAGTATTTT

J: TRBJ2-7
size: .
V: TRBV29-1
D: TRBD2
CDR3: CSARGGYEQYF
DNA: TGCAGCGCCCGGGGGGGATACGAGCAGTACTTC

J: TRBJ2-2
size: .
V: TRBV28
D: .
CDR3: CASSLYSPSEDTGELFF
DNA: TGTGCCAGCAGTTTATACTCGCCTAGCGAGGACACCGGGGAGCTGTTTTTT

J: TRBJ2-3
size: .
V: TRBV5-1
D: TRBD2
CDR3: CASSLTSGVTDTQYF
DNA: TGCGCCAGCAGCTTGACTAGCGGGGTCACAGATACGCAGTATTTT

J: TRBJ2-1
size: .
V: TRBV11-2
D: TRBD2
CDR3: CASSRTSGEYNEQFF
DNA: TGTGCCAGCAGCCGGACTAGCGGAGAATACAATGAGCAGTTCTTC

J: TRBJ1-5
size: .
V: TRBV2
D: .
CDR3: CASSDGAGRSNQPQHF
DNA: TGTGCCAGCAGTGATGGGGCAGGAAGGAGCAATCAGCCCCAGCATTTT

J: TRBJ2-1
size: .
V: TRBV28
D: TRBD2
CDR3: CASSLISGGVRSYNEQFF
DNA: TGTGCCAGCAGTTTAATTAGCGGGGGGGTGAGGTCCTACAATGAGCAGTTCTTC

J: TRBJ1-6
size: .
V: TRBV30
D: .
CDR3: CAWSELRDSPLHF
DNA: TGTGCCTGGAGTGAACTCAGGGATTCACCCCTCCACTTT

J: TRBJ2-1
size: .
V: TRBV6-1
D: TRBD2
CDR3: CASSGLSGRAYNEQFF
DNA: TGTGCCAGCAGTGGCCTTAGCGGGAGGGCCTACAATGAGCAGTTCTTC

J: TRBJ1-1
size: once
V: TRBV27
D: .
CDR3: CASSLSGGGPEGDTEAFF
DNA: TGTGCCAGCAGTCTCTCAGGCGGGGGGCCTGAAGGGGACACTGAAGCTTTCTTT

J: TRBJ1-2
size: .
V: TRBV29-1
D: .
CDR3: CSVDLGGANYGYTF
DNA: TGCAGCGTTGACCTCGGGGGAGCTAACTATGGCTACACCTTC

J: TRBJ1-1
size: .
V: TRBV5-6
D: .
CDR3: CASSPPPRGMDTEAFF
DNA: TGTGCCAGCAGCCCACCCCCCAGGGGTATGGACACTGAAGCTTTCTTT

J: TRBJ2-7
size: .
V: TRBV5-1
D: TRBD1
CDR3: CASSGWGDRRPYEQYF
DNA: TGCGCCAGCAGCGGTTGGGGGGACAGGCGACCCTACGAGCAGTACTTC

J: TRBJ1-4
size: .
V: TRBV6-6
D: .
CDR3: CASSGQENEKLFF
DNA: TGTGCCAGCAGTGGGCAGGAAAATGAAAAACTGTTTTTT

J: TRBJ2-3
size: .
V: TRBV4-2
D: TRBD1
CDR3: CASSEKGQERTDTQYF
DNA: TGTGCCAGCAGTGAAAAGGGACAGGAGCGCACAGATACGCAGTATTTT

J: TRBJ1-2
size: .
V: TRBV5-1
D: .
CDR3: CASSSGKGPYGYTF
DNA: TGCGCCAGCAGCTCAGGGAAGGGGCCCTATGGCTACACCTTC

J: TRBJ1-1
size: .
V: TRBV4-1
D: .
CDR3: CASSQEQGRAEAFF
DNA: TGCGCCAGCAGCCAAGAACAGGGTCGAGCTGAAGCTTTCTTT

J: TRBJ2-5
size: .
V: TRBV5-1
D: TRBD2
CDR3: CASSNGLAAIETQYF
DNA: TGCGCCAGCAGCAATGGACTAGCGGCAATAGAGACCCAGTACTTC

J: TRBJ1-1
size: .
V: TRBV5-6
D: .
CDR3: CASSRTNEAFF
DNA: TGTGCCAGCAGCCGTACTAACGAAGCTTTCTTT

J: TRBJ2-5
size: .
V: TRBV6-5
D: .
CDR3: CASSYGGLGRVETQYF
DNA: TGTGCCAGCAGTTACGGGGGACTCGGGCGGGTAGAGACCCAGTACTTC

J: TRBJ2-7
size: .
V: TRBV2
D: TRBD1
CDR3: CASSEAQDRSTYEQYF
DNA: TGTGCCAGCAGTGAAGCACAGGACAGGAGCACCTACGAGCAGTACTTC

J: TRBJ1-5
size: .
V: TRBV6-1
D: TRBD1
CDR3: CAITDREYEPQHF
DNA: TGTGCCATCACGGACAGGGAGTATGAGCCCCAGCATTTT

J: TRBJ1-2
size: .
V: TRBV5-4
D: .
CDR3: CASSHPTSGEGYTF
DNA: TGTGCCAGCAGCCATCCGACCTCGGGAGAGGGCTACACCTTC

J: TRBJ1-5
size: .
V: TRBV2
D: TRBD1
CDR3: CASSETLGQGNQPQHF
DNA: TGTGCCAGCAGTGAAACCCTTGGACAGGGCAATCAGCCCCAGCATTTT

J: TRBJ2-1
size: .
V: TRBV19
D: .
CDR3: CASSQGNEQFF
DNA: TGTGCCAGTAGTCAGGGCAATGAGCAGTTCTTC

J: TRBJ1-5
size: once
V: TRBV28
D: .
CDR3: CASSLDTSNQPQHF
DNA: TGTGCCAGCAGTCTGGACACAAGCAATCAGCCCCAGCATTTT

J: TRBJ1-5
size: .
V: TRBV28
D: TRBD1
CDR3: CASRNPTGDSNQPQHF
DNA: TGTGCCAGCAGAAACCCCACAGGGGATAGCAATCAGCCCCAGCATTTT

J: TRBJ2-7
size: .
V: TRBV6-5
D: .
CDR3: CASSYSKEASPQYF
DNA: TGTGCCAGCAGTTACTCGAAGGAGGCGAGCCCGCAGTACTTC